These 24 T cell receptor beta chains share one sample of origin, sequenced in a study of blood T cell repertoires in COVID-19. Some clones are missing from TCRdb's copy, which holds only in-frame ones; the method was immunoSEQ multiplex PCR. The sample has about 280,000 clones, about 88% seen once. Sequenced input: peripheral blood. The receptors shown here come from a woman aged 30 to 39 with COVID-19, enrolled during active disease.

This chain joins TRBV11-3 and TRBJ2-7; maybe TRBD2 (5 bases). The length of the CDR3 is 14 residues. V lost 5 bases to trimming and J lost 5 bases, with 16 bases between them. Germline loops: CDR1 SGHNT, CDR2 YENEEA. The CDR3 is CASSPGRALDEQYF. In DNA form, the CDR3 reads TGTGCCAGCAGCCCGGGAAGGGCGCTAGACGAGCAGTACTTC. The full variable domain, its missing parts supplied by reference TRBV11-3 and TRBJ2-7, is EAGVVQSPRYKIIEKKQPVAFWCNPISGHNTLYWYLQNLGQGPELLIRYENEEAVDDSQLPKDRFSAERLKGVDSTLKIQPAELGDSAVYLCASSPGRALDEQYFGPGTRLTVT.

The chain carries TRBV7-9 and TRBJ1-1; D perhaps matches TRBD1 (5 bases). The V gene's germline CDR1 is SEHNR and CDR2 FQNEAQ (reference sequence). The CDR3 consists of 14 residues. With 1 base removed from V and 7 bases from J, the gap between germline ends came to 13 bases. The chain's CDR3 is CASSLGGGRLEAFF. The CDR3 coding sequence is TGTGCCAGCAGCTTAGGGGGCGGAAGACTTGAAGCTTTCTTT.

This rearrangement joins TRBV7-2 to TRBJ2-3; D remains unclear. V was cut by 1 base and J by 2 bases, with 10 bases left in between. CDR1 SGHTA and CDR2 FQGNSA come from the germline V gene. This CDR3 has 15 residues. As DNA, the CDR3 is TGTGCCAGCAGCTTAGTGGGCCAAACCACAGATACGCAGTATTTT. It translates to CASSLVGQTTDTQYF.

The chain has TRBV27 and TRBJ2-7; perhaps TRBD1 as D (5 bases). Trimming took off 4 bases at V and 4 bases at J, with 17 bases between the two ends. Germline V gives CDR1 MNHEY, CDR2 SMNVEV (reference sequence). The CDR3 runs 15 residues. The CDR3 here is CASSSADARGYEQYF. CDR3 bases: TGTGCCAGCAGTTCTGCGGACGCAAGGGGTTACGAGCAGTACTTC.

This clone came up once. This CDR3 is CASTDRASEAFF. In DNA, the CDR3 is TGTGCCAGCACCGACAGGGCTTCTGAAGCTTTCTTT. This chain uses TRBV12-3 or TRBV12-4 with TRBJ1-1; 7 nucleotides match TRBD1. This CDR3 has 12 residues. The V segment lost 7 bases and the J segment 6 bases; nucleotides outside the gene matches: 5.

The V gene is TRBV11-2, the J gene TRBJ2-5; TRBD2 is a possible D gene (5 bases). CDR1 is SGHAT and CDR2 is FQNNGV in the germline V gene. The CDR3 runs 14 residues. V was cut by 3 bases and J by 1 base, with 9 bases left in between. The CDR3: CASSLRRVQETQYF. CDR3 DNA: TGTGCCAGCAGCTTGCGGCGGGTCCAAGAGACCCAGTACTTC.

CDR3 residues: CASSVGHTDTQYF. CDR3 sequence (DNA): TGCGCCAGCAGCGTGGGGCACACAGATACGCAGTATTTT. The rearrangement joins TRBV5-1 to TRBJ2-3, with D perhaps TRBD1 (5 bases). Trimming cost V 4 bases and J 2 bases, with 8 bases left between them. The CDR3 covers 13 residues. From germline, CDR1 is SGHRS and CDR2 YFSETQ. Full variable domain (missing parts from reference TRBV5-1 and TRBJ2-3): KAGVTQTPRYLIKTRGQQVTLSCSPISGHRSVSWYQQTPGQGLQFLFEYFSETQRNKGNFPGRFSGRQFSNSRSEMNVSTLELGDSALYLCASSVGHTDTQYFGPGTRLTVL.

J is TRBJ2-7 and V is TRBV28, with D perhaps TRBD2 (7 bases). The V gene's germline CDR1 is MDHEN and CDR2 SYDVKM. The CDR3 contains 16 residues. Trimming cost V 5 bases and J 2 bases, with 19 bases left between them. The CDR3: CASSPWRGGGTYEQYF. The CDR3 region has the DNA TGTGCCAGCAGTCCATGGAGGGGAGGGGGTACCTACGAGCAGTACTTC. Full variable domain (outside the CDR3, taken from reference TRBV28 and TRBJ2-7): DVKVTQSSRYLVKRTGEKVFLECVQDMDHENMFWYRQDPGLGLRLIYFSYDVKMKEKGDIPEGYSVSREKKERFSLILESASTNQTSMYLCASSPWRGGGTYEQYFGPGTRLTVT.

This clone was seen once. DNA of the CDR3: TGTGCCAGCAGCTTACAGGTTAGAAGCGAGCAGTACTTC. This encodes CASSLQVRSEQYF. The chain uses TRBV9 and TRBJ2-7; TRBD1 is a possible D gene (5 bases). Germline lookup yields CDR1 SGDLS and CDR2 YYNGEE. This CDR3 spans 13 amino acids. Trimming took 4 bases from V and 6 from J, leaving 14 bases between them. Full variable domain (outside the CDR3, taken from reference TRBV9 and TRBJ2-7): DSGVTQTPKHLITATGQRVTLRCSPRSGDLSVYWYQQSLDQGLQFLIQYYNGEERAKGNILERFSAQQFPDLHSELNLSSLELGDSALYFCASSLQVRSEQYFGPGTRLTVT.

The CDR3 sequence: CASIAGRGAGTDTQYF. For the CDR3, the DNA is TGTGCCAGCATCGCAGGGAGGGGGGCTGGGACAGATACGCAGTATTTT. The chain recombines TRBV28 with TRBJ2-3, with D possibly being TRBD2 (7 bases). V lost 7 bases and J lost 3, with 20 bases in between. CDR3 length: 16 residues. CDR1 is MDHEN, CDR2 SYDVKM, per germline.

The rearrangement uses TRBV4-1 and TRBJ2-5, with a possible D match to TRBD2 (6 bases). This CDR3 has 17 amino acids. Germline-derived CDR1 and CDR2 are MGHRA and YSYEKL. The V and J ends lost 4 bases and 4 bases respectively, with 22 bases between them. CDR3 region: CASSPLETRVPRETQYF. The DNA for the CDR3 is TGCGCCAGCAGCCCGCTAGAGACTAGGGTCCCACGAGAGACCCAGTACTTC.

DNA of the CDR3: TGTGCCAGCAGCTTTCCCGGGAATGAGCAGTTCTTC. This codes for CASSFPGNEQFF. The rearrangement joins TRBV5-6 to TRBJ2-1; no clear D. The CDR3 spans 12 residues. Trimming took 2 bases from V and 7 from J, leaving 7 bases between them. Per germline, CDR1 SGHDT and CDR2 YYEEEE.

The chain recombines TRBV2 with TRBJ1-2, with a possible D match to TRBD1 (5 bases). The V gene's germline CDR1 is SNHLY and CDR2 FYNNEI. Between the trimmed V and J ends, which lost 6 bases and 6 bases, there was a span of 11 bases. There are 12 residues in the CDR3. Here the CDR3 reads CASRDTYDGYTF. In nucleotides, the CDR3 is TGTGCCAGCAGGGACACCTACGATGGCTACACCTTC.

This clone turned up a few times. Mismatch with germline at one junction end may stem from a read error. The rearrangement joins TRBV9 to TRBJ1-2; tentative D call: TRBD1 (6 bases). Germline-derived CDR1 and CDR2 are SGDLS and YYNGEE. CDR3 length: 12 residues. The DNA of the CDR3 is TGTGCCAGCAGCGTAGTAGAGGGGGAAGGCGACTTC. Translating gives CASSVVEGEGDF.

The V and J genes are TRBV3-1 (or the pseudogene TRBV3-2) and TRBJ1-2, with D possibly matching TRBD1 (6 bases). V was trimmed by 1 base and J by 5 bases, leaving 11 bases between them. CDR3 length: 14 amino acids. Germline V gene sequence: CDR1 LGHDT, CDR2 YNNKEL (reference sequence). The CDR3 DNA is TGTGCCAGCAGCCAAGTGGGGGGGCAATATGGCTACACCTTC. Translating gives CASSQVGGQYGYTF.

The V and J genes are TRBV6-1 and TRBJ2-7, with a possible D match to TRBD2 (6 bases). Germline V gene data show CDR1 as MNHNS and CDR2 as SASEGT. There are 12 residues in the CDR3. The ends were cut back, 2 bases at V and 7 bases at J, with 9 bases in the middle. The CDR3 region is CASSENRGEQYF. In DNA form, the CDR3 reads TGTGCCAGCAGTGAAAATCGGGGGGAGCAGTACTTC.

The CDR3 sequence is CASSPGTAVTGELFF. The CDR3, as DNA: TGTGCCAGCAGCCCGGGGACAGCGGTCACCGGGGAGCTGTTTTTT. The V call is TRBV7-9, the J call TRBJ2-2, with TRBD1 matching 7 bases. Germline CDR1 SEHNR, CDR2 FQNEAQ (reference sequence). The CDR3 covers 15 residues. V dropped 5 bases and J dropped 4; count of bases not matched to a gene: 7.

The CDR3 DNA reads as TGTGCCTGGACTAGCCGGACAGCTTTGAATCAGCCCCAGCATTTT. Translation: CAWTSRTALNQPQHF. The genes are TRBV30 and TRBJ1-5, with D possibly TRBD1 on 6 matching bases. Trimming removed 4 bases from V and 4 bases from J, with 17 bases in between. Germline-derived CDR1 and CDR2 are GTSNPN and SVGIG (reference sequence). The CDR3 length is 15 residues.

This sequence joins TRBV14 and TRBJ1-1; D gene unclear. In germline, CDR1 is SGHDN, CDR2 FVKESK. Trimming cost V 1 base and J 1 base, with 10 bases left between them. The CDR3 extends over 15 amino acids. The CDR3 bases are TGTGCCAGCAGCCAAGGTTACAGTGGGAACACTGAAGCTTTCTTT. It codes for CASSQGYSGNTEAFF.

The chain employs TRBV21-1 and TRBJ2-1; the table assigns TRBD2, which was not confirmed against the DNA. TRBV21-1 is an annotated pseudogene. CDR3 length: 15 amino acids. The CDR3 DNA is TGTGCCAGCAGCCTAACTAGCGGTCTGGACAATGAGCAGTTCTTC. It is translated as CASSLTSGLDNEQFF.

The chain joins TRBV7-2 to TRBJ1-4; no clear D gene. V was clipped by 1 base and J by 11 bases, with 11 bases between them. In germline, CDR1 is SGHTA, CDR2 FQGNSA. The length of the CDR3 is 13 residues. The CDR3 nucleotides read TGTGCCAGCAGCTTAGAGAGTCCTTGGAAACTGTTTTTT. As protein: CASSLESPWKLFF.

Written as DNA, the CDR3 is TGCGCCAGCAGCTTGGCCGACGGGAGAGGAGCGGATACGCAGTATTTT. Residues: CASSLADGRGADTQYF. This chain joins TRBV5-1 and TRBJ2-3, with D possibly matching TRBD2 (6 bases). CDR3 size: 16 residues. V lost 0 bases and J lost 6, with 17 bases in between. Germline V gene data show CDR1 as SGHRS and CDR2 as YFSETQ.

CDR3 sequence reads: CASSPGQGWETQYF. CDR3 nucleotide sequence: TGTGCCAGCAGCCCAGGACAGGGGTGGGAGACCCAGTACTTC. J is TRBJ2-5 and V is TRBV6-5; 9 nucleotides match TRBD1. Germline V gives CDR1 MNHEY, CDR2 SVGAGI. Losses at the gene ends were 6 bases for V and 5 bases for J; bases not matched to a gene: 7. The CDR3 runs 14 residues.

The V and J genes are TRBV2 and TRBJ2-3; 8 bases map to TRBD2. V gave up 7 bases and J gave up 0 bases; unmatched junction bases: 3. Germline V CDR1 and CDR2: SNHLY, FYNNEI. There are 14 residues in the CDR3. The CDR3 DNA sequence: TGTGCCAGCAATCCTAGCGGGAGCACAGATACGCAGTATTTT. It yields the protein CASNPSGSTDTQYF.